This T cell receptor beta chain derives from a study of metastatic and nonmetastatic thyroid tumors. Overall study: Repertoire comparisons spanned blood and tumor or nodule tissue from malignant and benign thyroid patients.

The CDR3 totals 15 residues. Looked up from germline, CDR1 is SGHTA and CDR2 is FQGNSA. TCRdb reanalyzed the PCR reads with MiXCR. The repertoire holds 35,000 to 50,000 clones, with roughly a sixth as singletons. Findings and caveats of the study: Versus benign nodules, malignant thyroid tumors reportedly had significantly higher TCR beta diversity, in blood and tumor.

Among the patients, none had received any treatment before thyroid surgery. About this clone itself: The target antigen is unknown. At one boundary the junction diverges from the germline segment, which might be a read error.

Sequencing was carried out using tumor tissue. The chain couples TRBV7-2 to TRBJ2-7; 11 nucleotides agree with TRBD2. The sequence was collected from a female donor with papillary thyroid cancer or a benign thyroid nodule (not recorded which). Some clones in this sample may be carry-over from other donors' samples. CDR3 coding DNA: TGTGACAGCAGCTTAGCGGGAGGGATGTCAGACGAGCAGTACTTC. Its translation: CDSSLAGGMSDEQYF.